This is a list of T cell receptor beta chains from one sample in a study of blood T cell repertoires in COVID-19. Method: immunoSEQ multiplex PCR; TCRdb's copy keeps in-frame clones and lacks some. The data show under 70,000 clones, with roughly 90% seen just once and 15% to 20% held by the top ten. The sequenced material came from peripheral blood. The receptors were gathered from a man older than 75 with acute or convalescent COVID-19. CDR3s include the opening cysteine and the closing phenylalanine or tryptophan. D genes are given only for firm matches. Size tells how often a clone was seen (once, few, many) or the class of an expanded clone, and some rows leave it out.

>TRBV7-9|.|TRBJ1-4|.
CASSPAGVGVEKLFF
TGTGCCAGCAGCCCAGCGGGGGTGGGAGTTGAAAAACTGTTTTTT
>TRBV28|.|TRBJ2-5|.
CASSGQIETQYF
TGTGCCAGCAGTGGGCAGATAGAGACCCAGTACTTC
>TRBV3-1/TRBV3-2|.|TRBJ1-3|.
CASSRGGGNGNTIYF
TGTGCCAGCAGCCGCGGGGGGGGCAATGGAAACACCATATATTTT
>TRBV6-1|.|TRBJ1-4|TRBD1
CASSEARGQGNEKLFF
TGTGCCAGCAGTGAAGCAAGGGGGCAGGGTAATGAAAAACTGTTTTTT
>TRBV6-6|once|TRBJ2-5|.
CASSTPGKSETQYF
TGTGCCAGCAGCACCCCCGGGAAAAGTGAGACCCAGTACTTC
>TRBV19|.|TRBJ1-1|TRBD1
CASNRQGAVEAFF
TGTGCCAGTAACCGACAGGGGGCCGTTGAAGCTTTCTTT
>TRBV6-1|.|TRBJ1-5|TRBD1
CASSEPTGAKQPQHF
TGTGCCAGCAGTGAACCGACAGGGGCGAAGCAGCCCCAGCATTTT
>TRBV3-1/TRBV3-2|.|TRBJ1-6|.
CASSTEARPISPLHF
TGTGCCAGCAGCACCGAGGCCCGGCCCATTTCACCCCTCCACTTT
>TRBV2|few|TRBJ1-5|TRBD1
CASGTDWGQPQHF
TGTGCCAGCGGGACAGATTGGGGACAGCCCCAGCATTTT
>TRBV19|.|TRBJ1-1|.
CASRRFEGGFGTEAFF
TGTGCCAGTAGACGTTTCGAGGGTGGGTTCGGCACTGAAGCTTTCTTT
>TRBV5-1|.|TRBJ1-1|.
CASSFQPPTGPTRTEAFF
TGCGCCAGCAGCTTCCAACCTCCGACAGGTCCTACAAGAACTGAAGCTTTCTTT
>TRBV5-4|.|TRBJ1-1|.
CVSSLGPGQGNTEAFF
TGTGTCAGCAGCTTGGGGCCGGGACAAGGGAACACTGAAGCTTTCTTT
>TRBV19|.|TRBJ1-2|.
CASSIDRGGGYTF
TGTGCCAGTAGTATAGATCGCGGCGGGGGCTACACCTTC
>TRBV29-1|.|TRBJ2-3|TRBD2
CSVETSGGGSDTQYF
TGCAGCGTTGAAACTAGCGGGGGCGGTTCAGATACGCAGTATTTT
>TRBV5-1|.|TRBJ2-1|.
CASSLEWAPDNEQFF
TGCGCCAGCAGCTTGGAATGGGCCCCTGACAATGAGCAGTTCTTC
>TRBV9|.|TRBJ1-6|TRBD1
CASSAWDSRNSPLHF
TGTGCCAGCAGCGCGTGGGACAGCCGTAATTCACCCCTCCACTTT
>TRBV6-1|.|TRBJ2-3|TRBD1
CASSESFGQGADTQYF
TGTGCCAGCAGTGAAAGTTTTGGACAGGGGGCAGATACGCAGTATTTT
>TRBV5-1|.|TRBJ2-5|TRBD1
CASSTGQGASGETQYF
TGCGCCAGCAGCACGGGACAGGGGGCTAGTGGAGAGACCCAGTACTTC
>TRBV19|.|TRBJ1-1|TRBD1
CASRGQANTEAFF
TGTGCCAGTAGGGGACAGGCGAACACTGAAGCTTTCTTT
>TRBV7-9|.|TRBJ2-1|.
CASSPRGASYNEQFF
TGTGCCAGCAGCCCTCGGGGGGCTTCCTACAATGAGCAGTTCTTC
>TRBV7-2|once|TRBJ1-5|TRBD1
CASSKEQGGSNQPQHF
TGTGCCAGCAGCAAGGAACAGGGGGGTAGCAATCAGCCCCAGCATTTT
>TRBV2|.|TRBJ1-1|.
CASSRKQNTEAFF
TGTGCCAGCAGTCGAAAACAGAACACTGAAGCTTTCTTT